The 22 T cell receptor beta chains given below trace back to one sample, sequenced in a study of blood T cell repertoires in COVID-19. Sequencing was performed with immunoSEQ multiplex PCR; in TCRdb, only in-frame clones are kept and a portion is missing. Among about 190,000 clones, around 78% were seen once, and the ten largest hold around 2.8%. Material for sequencing was peripheral blood. The source of these receptors is a woman of 80 years or more with active or convalescent COVID-19.

This clone occurred a few times. The sample has other DNA sequences that encode this CDR3 too. The rearrangement joins TRBV6-5 to TRBJ1-2, with 8 positions matching TRBD1. V dropped 4 bases and J dropped 4; count of bases not matched to a gene: 2. The CDR3 is 13 residues long. Per germline, CDR1 MNHEY and CDR2 SVGAGI. The CDR3 bases are TGTGCCAGCAGTTTAACAGGGGGCTATGGCTACACCTTC. Protein: CASSLTGGYGYTF.

The chain uses TRBV5-1 and TRBJ2-5, with 8 positions matching TRBD2. The V gene's germline CDR1 is SGHRS and CDR2 YFSETQ. J was trimmed by 3 bases and V by 4 bases; bases with no gene match: 8. The length of the CDR3 is 15 residues. DNA of the CDR3: TGCGCCAGCAGCCCCCTGAGCGGGGGTAAAGAGACCCAGTACTTC. Amino acids: CASSPLSGGKETQYF.

The J gene is TRBJ2-7, the V gene TRBV3-1 (or the pseudogene TRBV3-2), with D perhaps TRBD1 (7 bases). Trimming removed 4 bases at V and 7 bases at J, with 29 bases between. The CDR3 is 18 amino acids. CDR1 is LGHDT and CDR2 is YNNKEL in the germline V gene (reference sequence). CDR3 in DNA: TGTGCCAGCAGCCTCAGGGGGGCAGGCCTTTCCCGAACGCGGGAGCAGTACTTC. Its protein is CASSLRGAGLSRTREQYF.

This clone was seen a few times. The chain has TRBV27 and TRBJ1-5; 7 bases fit TRBD1. V lost 6 bases and J lost 5; bases outside the gene matches: 7. The germline V gene encodes CDR1 MNHEY and CDR2 SMNVEV (reference sequence). This CDR3 contains 14 residues. CDR3 region: CASSEGRGDQPQHF. The DNA of the CDR3 is TGTGCCAGCAGCGAGGGCAGGGGGGATCAGCCCCAGCATTTT.

V is TRBV5-5 and J is TRBJ2-3, with 7 bases identical to TRBD1. The J segment lost 1 base and the V segment lost 4 bases, leaving 6 bases of the junction unmatched. The CDR3 runs to 15 residues. Per the germline V gene, CDR1 is SGHKS and CDR2 is YYEKEE (reference sequence). This chain's CDR3 is CASSAGTARTDTQYF. CDR3 nucleotide sequence: TGTGCCAGCAGCGCAGGGACAGCTCGCACAGATACGCAGTATTTT.

V gene TRBV18 combines with J gene TRBJ2-4, with TRBD2 identical over 14 bases. V lost 3 bases, J lost 0 bases, and 19 bases stayed unmatched. The germline V gene has CDR1 KGHSH and CDR2 LQKENI. The CDR3 extends over 23 amino acids. The CDR3 sequence is CASSPANSGTSGGAPIAKNIQYF. CDR3 DNA: TGTGCCAGCTCACCTGCAAACTCCGGGACTAGCGGGGGCGCACCTATAGCCAAAAACATTCAGTACTTC. Based on the CDR3 plus reference TRBV18 and TRBJ2-4, the full variable domain is NAGVMQNPRHLVRRRGQEARLRCSPMKGHSHVYWYRQLPEEGLKFMVYLQKENIIDESGMPKERFSAEFPKEGPSILRIQQVVRGDSAAYFCASSPANSGTSGGAPIAKNIQYFGAGTRLSVL.

This chain joins TRBV28 and TRBJ1-2, with a possible D match to TRBD1 (5 bases). The V gene's germline CDR1 is MDHEN and CDR2 SYDVKM. V lost 5 bases, J lost 5 bases, and 12 bases lay in between. This CDR3 is built from 13 residues. The CDR3 region has the DNA TGTGCCAGCAGTCCAACGCGACAGTATGGCTACACCTTC. As protein: CASSPTRQYGYTF.

The rearrangement links TRBV15 to TRBJ1-3; D is unclear. Germline values: CDR1 LNHNV, CDR2 YYDKDF (reference sequence). V lost 0 bases and J lost 4, with 4 bases in between. The CDR3 is 13 amino acids. The CDR3 region is CATSRDRGNTIYF. The CDR3 DNA reads TGTGCCACCAGCAGAGATCGGGGAAACACCATATATTTT.

This rearrangement joins TRBV29-1 to TRBJ2-5; 9 bases agree with TRBD2. The junction had 10 bases not matched to a gene; V was cut back by 4 bases and J by 1 base. CDR1 is SQVTM and CDR2 is ANQGSEA in the germline V gene. The CDR3 has 16 residues. This CDR3 reads CSVVGLAGERQETQYF. DNA of the CDR3: TGCAGCGTTGTAGGGTTAGCGGGGGAGCGCCAAGAGACCCAGTACTTC.

V and J are TRBV7-9 and TRBJ1-1; 7 bases fit TRBD1. Losses at the gene ends were 2 bases for V and 5 bases for J; bases not matched to a gene: 8. CDR3 length: 15 amino acids. Germline assignment: CDR1 SEHNR and CDR2 FQNEAQ (reference sequence). The CDR3 loop is CASSLSRGVLTEAFF. CDR3 sequence (DNA): TGTGCCAGCAGCTTAAGCAGGGGGGTTTTAACTGAAGCTTTCTTT. The whole variable domain, filled in from reference TRBV7-9 and TRBJ1-1, reads DTGVSQNPRHKITKRGQNVTFRCDPISEHNRLYWYRQTLGQGPEFLTYFQNEAQLEKSRLLSDRFSAERPKGSFSTLEIQRTEQGDSAMYLCASSLSRGVLTEAFFGQGTRLTVV.

This CDR3 is CASNRDKVQETQYF. CDR3 nucleotides: TGTGCCAGCAACCGCGACAAGGTTCAAGAGACCCAGTACTTC. The gene calls are TRBV2 and TRBJ2-5; no clear D gene. The CDR3 is made up of 14 amino acids. The germline V gene encodes CDR1 SNHLY and CDR2 FYNNEI. Trimming removed 7 bases from V and 2 bases from J, with 14 bases in between.

This chain uses TRBV6-1 with TRBJ2-7; no clear D. Trimming took 2 bases from V and 0 from J, leaving 8 bases between them. Germline V gene sequence: CDR1 MNHNS, CDR2 SASEGT. The length of the CDR3 is 14 residues. The CDR3: CASSEMPSSYEQYF. CDR3 in DNA: TGTGCCAGCAGTGAAATGCCGAGCTCCTACGAGCAGTACTTC.

The chain joins TRBV2 to TRBJ2-1, with TRBD2 matching over 12 bases. This CDR3 has 19 residues. Germline assignment: CDR1 SNHLY and CDR2 FYNNEI. V lost 3 bases to trimming and J lost 4 bases; unmatched junction nucleotides: 13. The CDR3 loop is CASSDLTSGGYIYYNEQFF. In nucleotides, the CDR3 is TGTGCCAGCAGTGATTTGACTAGCGGGGGCTATATTTATTACAATGAGCAGTTCTTC.

This clone occurred once. The chain carries TRBV9 and TRBJ2-2, with D uncertain. Germline loops: CDR1 SGDLS, CDR2 YYNGEE. The CDR3 spans 17 residues. V was trimmed by 4 bases and J by 4 bases, leaving 20 bases between them. CDR3 sequence: CASSPTRVSWLTGELFF. CDR3 bases: TGTGCCAGCAGCCCAACGCGCGTTAGCTGGCTCACCGGGGAGCTGTTTTTT.

J is TRBJ2-1 and V is TRBV28; TRBD2 matches at 8 bases. CDR1 MDHEN and CDR2 SYDVKM come from the germline V gene. J lost 7 bases, V lost 4 bases, and 12 bases had no gene match. This CDR3 is 16 amino acids long. This CDR3 reads CASSSASGTRVNEQFF. In DNA form, the CDR3 reads TGTGCCAGCAGTTCCGCATCCGGGACTAGGGTGAATGAGCAGTTCTTC.

The rearrangement joins TRBV5-5 to TRBJ2-3; D might be TRBD1 (5 bases). Per the germline V gene, CDR1 is SGHKS and CDR2 is YYEKEE (reference sequence). CDR3 length equals 15 residues. V was clipped by 0 bases and J by 3 bases, with 11 bases between them. CDR3: CASSLGWGKTDTQYF. DNA for the CDR3: TGTGCCAGCAGCTTGGGTTGGGGCAAGACAGATACGCAGTATTTT.

This clone occurred once. V gene TRBV6-5 combines with J gene TRBJ1-2; 7 bases fit TRBD1. Losses at the gene ends were 6 bases for V and 9 bases for J; bases not matched to a gene: 10. The CDR3 spans 13 residues. The germline V gene encodes CDR1 MNHEY and CDR2 SVGAGI. This CDR3 is CASSAGQNTRYTF. The DNA of the CDR3 is TGTGCCAGCAGCGCGGGACAGAACACTCGCTACACCTTC.

The chain carries TRBV28 and TRBJ1-6, with D possibly matching TRBD1 (5 bases). V lost 5 bases to trimming and J lost 7 bases, with 21 bases between them. CDR3 length: 17 amino acids. The germline gives CDR1 MDHEN, CDR2 SYDVKM. CDR3 DNA: TGTGCCAGCAGTCGGCTACTGTCGGGACTGGGGAATTCACCCCTCCACTTT. It is translated as CASSRLLSGLGNSPLHF. Based on the CDR3 plus reference TRBV28 and TRBJ1-6, the full variable domain is DVKVTQSSRYLVKRTGEKVFLECVQDMDHENMFWYRQDPGLGLRLIYFSYDVKMKEKGDIPEGYSVSREKKERFSLILESASTNQTSMYLCASSRLLSGLGNSPLHFGNGTRLTVT.

This chain links TRBV28 with TRBJ1-1; perhaps TRBD1 as D (6 bases). V was shortened by 2 bases and J by 0 bases, with 13 bases between the two germline ends. This CDR3 contains 16 residues. Germline loops: CDR1 MDHEN, CDR2 SYDVKM. In DNA form, the CDR3 reads TGTGCCAGCAGTTTAGCGCAGGGGCTGGTGAACACTGAAGCTTTCTTT. Translated, it gives CASSLAQGLVNTEAFF.

This clone was detected a few times. The CDR3 sequence: CASTRQGFNSPLHF. CDR3 in DNA: TGTGCCAGCACTAGACAGGGATTTAATTCACCCCTCCACTTT. The chain couples TRBV28 to TRBJ1-6; 7 nucleotides line up with TRBD1. The V gene's germline CDR1 is MDHEN and CDR2 SYDVKM. V was pared by 7 bases and J by 6 bases, with 6 bases of the junction left unmatched. The CDR3 is made up of 14 amino acids.

The sample holds a few counts of this clone. This chain uses TRBV10-2 with TRBJ2-5; tentatively, D is TRBD1 (6 bases). CDR3 length: 13 residues. Per the germline V gene, CDR1 is WSHSY and CDR2 is SAAADI. The ends were cut back, 7 bases at V and 4 bases at J, with 13 bases in the middle. The CDR3 loop is CASTGRGGETQYF. The CDR3 DNA follows: TGCGCCAGCACGGGCAGGGGCGGAGAGACCCAGTACTTC.

The V gene is TRBV3-1 (or the pseudogene TRBV3-2), the J gene TRBJ1-3; TRBD1 aligns across 10 bases. Germline-derived CDR1 and CDR2 are LGHDT and YNNKEL (reference sequence). With 5 bases clipped from V and 0 bases from J, the junction kept 10 bases outside the gene matches. The CDR3 is 18 residues long. The CDR3 coding sequence is TGTGCCAGCAGCTCCGGGACAGGGGATTCCTTCTCTGGAAACACCATATATTTT. It codes for CASSSGTGDSFSGNTIYF.